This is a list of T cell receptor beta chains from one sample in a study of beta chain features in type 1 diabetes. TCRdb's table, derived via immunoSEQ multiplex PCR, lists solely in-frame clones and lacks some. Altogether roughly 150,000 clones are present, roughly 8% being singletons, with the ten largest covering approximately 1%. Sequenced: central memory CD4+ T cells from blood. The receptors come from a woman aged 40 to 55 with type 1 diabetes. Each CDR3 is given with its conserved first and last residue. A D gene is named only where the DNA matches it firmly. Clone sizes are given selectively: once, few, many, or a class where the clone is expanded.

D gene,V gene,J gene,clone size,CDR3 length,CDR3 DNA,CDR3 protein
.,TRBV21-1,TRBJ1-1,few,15,TGTGCCAGCAGCAAAGGAGGCCCCGGGGGGACTGAAGCTTTCTTT,CASSKGGPGGTEAFF
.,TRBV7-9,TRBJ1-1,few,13,TGTGCCAGCAGCTGGGAGGGCCCCACTGAAGCTTTCTTT,CASSWEGPTEAFF
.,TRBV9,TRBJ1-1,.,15,TGTGCCAGCAGCGTAGAAGTGCAGAGGGACACTGAAGCTTTCTTT,CASSVEVQRDTEAFF
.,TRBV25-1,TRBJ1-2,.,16,TGTGCCAGCAGCATGGGCGCCTTGGCCTCTAACTATGGCTACACCTTC,CASSMGALASNYGYTF
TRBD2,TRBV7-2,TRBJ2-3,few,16,TGTGCCAGCAGCTTAGTAGGAGGCGGGAGGTCAGATACGCAGTATTTT,CASSLVGGGRSDTQYF
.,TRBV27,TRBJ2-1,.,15,TGTGCCAGCAGTTTAAGTGCGGGATGGCTCAATGAGCAGTTCTTC,CASSLSAGWLNEQFF
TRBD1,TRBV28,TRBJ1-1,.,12,TGTGCCAGCACCCAAGACAGGGTTGGAGCTTTCTTT,CASTQDRVGAFF
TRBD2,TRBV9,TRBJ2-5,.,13,TGTGCCAGCAGCGTCGAGCGGGGGGAGACCCAGTACTTC,CASSVERGETQYF
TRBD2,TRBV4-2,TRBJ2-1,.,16,TGTGCCAGCAGCCAGGCTAGCGGGGGGGCGGGGAATGAGCAGTTCTTC,CASSQASGGAGNEQFF
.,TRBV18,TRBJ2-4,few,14,TGTGCCAGCTCACCTCCCGAGGCCAAAAACATTCAGTACTTC,CASSPPEAKNIQYF
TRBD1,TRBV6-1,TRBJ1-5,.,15,TGTGCCAGCAGTGAAATGGGACAGGTTAATCAGCCCCAGCATTTT,CASSEMGQVNQPQHF
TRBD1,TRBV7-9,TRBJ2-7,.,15,TGTGCCAGCAGCCGGGGGACAGGGTCCACCTACGAGCAGTACTTC,CASSRGTGSTYEQYF
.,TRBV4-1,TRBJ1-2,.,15,TGCGCCAGCAGCCAAGACGAGGGAGAAATCTATGGCTACACCTTC,CASSQDEGEIYGYTF
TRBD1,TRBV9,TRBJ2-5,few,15,TGTGCCAGCAGCGTGTTCCAGGGGACAGAGGACACCCAGTACTTC,CASSVFQGTEDTQYF
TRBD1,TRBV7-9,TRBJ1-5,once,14,TGTGCCAGCAGCTTAGGGGACAGGAATCAGCCCCAGCATTTT,CASSLGDRNQPQHF
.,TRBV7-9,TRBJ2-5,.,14,TGTGCCAGCAGCTTAGGGTCGGAGGGCGGGACCCAGTACTTC,CASSLGSEGGTQYF
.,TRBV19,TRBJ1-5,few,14,TGTGCCAGTACCACCGGGTTTCGATTTCAGCCCCAGCATTTT,CASTTGFRFQPQHF
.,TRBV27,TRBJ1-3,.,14,TGTGCCAGCTCCCGCTCCGGGGGGTATAACACCATATATTTT,CASSRSGGYNTIYF
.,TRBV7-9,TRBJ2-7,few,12,TGTGCCAGCAGCCCCCGGGAGTTCGAGCAGTACTTC,CASSPREFEQYF
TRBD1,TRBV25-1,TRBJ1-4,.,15,TGTGCCAGCAGTGATACCGGGACAGGGGTTGAAAAACTGTTTTTT,CASSDTGTGVEKLFF
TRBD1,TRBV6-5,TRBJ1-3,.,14,TGTGCCAGCAGTTACCGACAGGGGGGAAACACCATATATTTT,CASSYRQGGNTIYF
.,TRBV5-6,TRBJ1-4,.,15,TGTGCCAGCAGCTTGTTGGCCAGGGTGAATGAAAAACTGTTTTTT,CASSLLARVNEKLFF
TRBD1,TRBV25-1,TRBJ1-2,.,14,TGTGCCAGCAGTGGGGGACAGGGGGACTATGGCTACACCTTC,CASSGGQGDYGYTF
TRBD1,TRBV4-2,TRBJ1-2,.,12,TGTGCCAGCAGCGCGCAAGACAGGGAGGAGACCTTC,CASSAQDREETF
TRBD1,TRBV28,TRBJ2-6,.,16,TGTGCCAGCAGTTTCAGGGGGCAGTATGGGGCCAACGTCCTGACTTTC,CASSFRGQYGANVLTF
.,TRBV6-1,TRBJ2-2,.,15,TGTGCCATCAGTGTGCGGGGTGCGAACACCGGGGAGCTGTTTTTT,CAISVRGANTGELFF
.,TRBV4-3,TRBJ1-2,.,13,TGCGCCAGCAGCCAAGCTCAGGGAGGTGGCTACACCTTC,CASSQAQGGGYTF
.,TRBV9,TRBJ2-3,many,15,TGTGCCAGCAGCGTAGGGGGAGCTAACACAGATACGCAGTATTTT,CASSVGGANTDTQYF
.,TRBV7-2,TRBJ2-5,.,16,TGTGCCAGCAGCTTAGTGGCTGGACAGATCCAAGGGACCCAGTACTTC,CASSLVAGQIQGTQYF
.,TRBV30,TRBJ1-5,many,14,TGTGCCTGGAGTGTGGGGGCCGCGGATCAGCCCCAGCATTTT,CAWSVGAADQPQHF
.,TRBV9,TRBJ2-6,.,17,TGTGCCAGCAGCGTAGGTTCGCGGAGTTCAGGGGCCAACGTCCTGACTTTC,CASSVGSRSSGANVLTF
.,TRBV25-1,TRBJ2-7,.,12,TGTGCCAGCAGCGCAACGGGCTACGAGCAGTACTTC,CASSATGYEQYF
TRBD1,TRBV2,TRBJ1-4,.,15,TGTGCCAGCAGCTTCTCTGACAGGGATAATGAAAAACTGTTTTTT,CASSFSDRDNEKLFF
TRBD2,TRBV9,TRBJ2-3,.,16,TGTGCCAGCAGCGCCGGGGCTAGCGGGGGGGCGAATACGCAGTATTTT,CASSAGASGGANTQYF
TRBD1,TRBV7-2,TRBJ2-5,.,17,TGTGCCAGCAGCTCGTACCCGGGACAGGGGAGGGAAGAGACCCAGTACTTC,CASSSYPGQGREETQYF
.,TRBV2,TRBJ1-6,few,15,TGTGCCAGCAGAATCGACGGGGGAATCCATTCACCCCTCCACTTT,CASRIDGGIHSPLHF
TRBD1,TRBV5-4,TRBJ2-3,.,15,TGTGCCAGCAGCCCGGGACAGACTAGCACAGATACGCAGTATTTT,CASSPGQTSTDTQYF
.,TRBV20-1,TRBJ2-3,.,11,TGCAGTGCTGGACAAGACCATACGCAGTATTTT,CSAGQDHTQYF
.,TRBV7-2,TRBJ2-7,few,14,TGTGCCAGCAGCTACGGCCGGGGACTTGGGGAGCAGTACTTC,CASSYGRGLGEQYF
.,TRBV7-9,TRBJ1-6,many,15,TGTGCCAGCAGCTATCGGGGTAGGGGGTTCTCACCCCTCCACTTT,CASSYRGRGFSPLHF
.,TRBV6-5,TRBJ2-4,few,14,TGTGCCAGCAGTTACTCGACCAGGGATAACATTCAGTACTTC,CASSYSTRDNIQYF
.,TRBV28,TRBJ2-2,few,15,TGTGCCAGCAGTTTATCGAGAGGGGGCACCGGGGAGCTGTTTTTT,CASSLSRGGTGELFF
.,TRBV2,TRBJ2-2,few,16,TGTGCCAGCACCTCACCCGGGACAAGGGGAACCGGGGAGCTGTTTTTT,CASTSPGTRGTGELFF
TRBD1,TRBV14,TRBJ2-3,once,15,TGTGCCAGCAGCCCCGGGACAGGGAGCCCCTATACGCAGTATTTT,CASSPGTGSPYTQYF
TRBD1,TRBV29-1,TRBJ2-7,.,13,TGCAGCGTTGATCCGGGACAGGGCTACGAGCAGTACTTC,CSVDPGQGYEQYF
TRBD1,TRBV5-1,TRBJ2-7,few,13,TGCGCCAGCAGCAAGGACAGGACCTACGAGCAGTACTTC,CASSKDRTYEQYF
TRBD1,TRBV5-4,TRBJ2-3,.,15,TGTGCCAGCAGCCCAGGGACAGGGGACACAGATACGCAGTATTTT,CASSPGTGDTDTQYF
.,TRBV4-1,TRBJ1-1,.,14,TGCGCCAGCCGCGGGCCCCTACGGAACACTGAAGCTTTCTTT,CASRGPLRNTEAFF
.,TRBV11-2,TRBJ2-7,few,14,TGTGCCAGCAGCTTATTGGTCAGCTCCTACGAGCAGTACTTC,CASSLLVSSYEQYF
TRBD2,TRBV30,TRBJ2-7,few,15,TGTGCCTGGAGTGTTGGAACTAGCGGGAGATACGAGCAGTACTTC,CAWSVGTSGRYEQYF
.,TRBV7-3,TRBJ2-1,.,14,TGTGCCAGCAGCGGGCAGTCAGCCCACAATGAGCAGTTCTTC,CASSGQSAHNEQFF
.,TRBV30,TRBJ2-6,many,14,TGTGCCTGGAGCAGGGGTCATGAGGCCAACGTCCTGACTTTC,CAWSRGHEANVLTF
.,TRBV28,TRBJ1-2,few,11,TGTGCCAGCAGCCACTTTGCCGGCTACACCTTC,CASSHFAGYTF